This TCR beta chain appears in the sequencing data of a study of cytomegalovirus exposure and HLA in healthy donors. V was clipped by 11 bases and J by 11 bases; unmatched bases: 11. This CDR3 comprises 12 residues. Per the germline V gene, CDR1 is MNHNS and CDR2 is SASEGT. General study findings and limits: According to the study, around 180 TCR beta chains were cytomegalovirus-associated. Later, an analysis showed that TCR beta chains associated with HLA were more clonally expanded than others that were equally common.

With regard to this clone: Antigen specificity is unknown.

Primers included in the PCR were 60 Vbeta and 13 Jbeta primers. TCRdb keeps only in-frame clones here, not all; method: immunoSEQ multiplex PCR. The table has roughly 130,000 clones, around 66% seen once. This clonotype was sampled from a middle-aged woman in good health and CMV-seropositive. The sequenced sample was PBMCs. J is TRBJ2-1 and V is TRBV6-1, with 8 nucleotides matching TRBD2. CDR3 nucleotides: TGTGCCGGCGGGACTAGTCCCACTCAGCAGTTCTTC. Protein: CAGGTSPTQQFF.